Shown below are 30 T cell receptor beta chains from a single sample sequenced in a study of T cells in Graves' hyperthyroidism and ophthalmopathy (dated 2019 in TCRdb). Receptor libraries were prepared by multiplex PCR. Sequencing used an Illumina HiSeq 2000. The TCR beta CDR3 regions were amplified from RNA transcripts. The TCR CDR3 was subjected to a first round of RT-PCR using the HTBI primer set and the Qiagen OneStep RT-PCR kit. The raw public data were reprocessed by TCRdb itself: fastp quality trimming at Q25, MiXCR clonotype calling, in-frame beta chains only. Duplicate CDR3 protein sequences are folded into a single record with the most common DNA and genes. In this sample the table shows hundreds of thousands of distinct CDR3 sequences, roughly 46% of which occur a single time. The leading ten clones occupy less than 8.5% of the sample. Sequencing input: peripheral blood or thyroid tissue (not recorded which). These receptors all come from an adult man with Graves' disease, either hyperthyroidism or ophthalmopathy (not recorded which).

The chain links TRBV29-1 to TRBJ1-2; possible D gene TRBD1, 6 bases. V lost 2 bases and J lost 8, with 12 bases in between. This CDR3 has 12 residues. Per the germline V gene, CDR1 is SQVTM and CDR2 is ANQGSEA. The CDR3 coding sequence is TGCAGCGTTGAACAGGGGACGCAAGGCTACACCTTC. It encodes CSVEQGTQGYTF. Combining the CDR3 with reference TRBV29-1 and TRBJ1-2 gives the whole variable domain SAVISQKPSRDICQRGTSLTIQCQVDSQVTMMFWYRQQPGQSLTLIATANQGSEATYESGFVIDKFPISRPNLTFSTLTVSNMSPEDSSIYLCSVEQGTQGYTFGSGTRLTVV.

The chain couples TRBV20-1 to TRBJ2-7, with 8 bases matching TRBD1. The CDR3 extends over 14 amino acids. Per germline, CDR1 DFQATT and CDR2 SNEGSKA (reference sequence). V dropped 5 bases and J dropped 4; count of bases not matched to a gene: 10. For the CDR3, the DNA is TGCAGTGCTTTACCCGGGACAGGCGATTACGAGCAGTACTTC. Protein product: CSALPGTGDYEQYF.

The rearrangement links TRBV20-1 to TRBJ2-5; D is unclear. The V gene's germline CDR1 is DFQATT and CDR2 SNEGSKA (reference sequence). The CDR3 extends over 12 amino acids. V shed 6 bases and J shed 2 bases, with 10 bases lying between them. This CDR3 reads CSASSMQETQYF. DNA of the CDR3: TGCAGTGCCAGTAGTATGCAAGAGACCCAGTACTTC.

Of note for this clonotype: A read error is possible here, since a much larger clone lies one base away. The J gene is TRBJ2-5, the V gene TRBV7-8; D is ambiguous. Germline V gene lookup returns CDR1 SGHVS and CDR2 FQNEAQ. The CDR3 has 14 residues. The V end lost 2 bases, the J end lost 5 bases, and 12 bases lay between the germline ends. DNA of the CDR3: TGTGCCAGCAGCTTACCATCCGGGTTGGAGACCCAGTACTTC. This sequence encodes CASSLPSGLETQYF.

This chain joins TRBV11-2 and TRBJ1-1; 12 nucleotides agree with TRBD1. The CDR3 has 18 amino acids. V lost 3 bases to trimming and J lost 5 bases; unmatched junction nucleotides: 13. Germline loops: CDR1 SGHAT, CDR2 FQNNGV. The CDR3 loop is CASSFQPGQGAGETEAFF. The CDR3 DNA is TGTGCCAGCAGCTTCCAACCGGGACAGGGGGCGGGTGAAACTGAAGCTTTCTTT. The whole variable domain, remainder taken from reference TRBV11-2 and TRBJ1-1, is EAGVAQSPRYKIIEKRQSVAFWCNPISGHATLYWYQQILGQGPKLLIQFQNNGVVDDSQLPKDRFSAERLKGVDSTLKIQPAKLEDSAVYLCASSFQPGQGAGETEAFFGQGTRLTVV.

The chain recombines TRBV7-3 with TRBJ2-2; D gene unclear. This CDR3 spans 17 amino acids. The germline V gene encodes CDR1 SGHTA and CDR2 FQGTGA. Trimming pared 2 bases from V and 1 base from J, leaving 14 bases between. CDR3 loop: CASSLGIRSGNTGELFF. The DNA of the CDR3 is TGTGCCAGCAGCTTAGGGATTAGGTCGGGGAACACCGGGGAGCTGTTTTTT.

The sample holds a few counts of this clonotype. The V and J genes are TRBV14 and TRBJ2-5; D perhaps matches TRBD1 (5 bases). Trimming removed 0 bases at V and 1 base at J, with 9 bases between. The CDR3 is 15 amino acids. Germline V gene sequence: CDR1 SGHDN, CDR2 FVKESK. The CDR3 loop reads CASSQEERGQETQYF. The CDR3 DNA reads TGTGCCAGCAGCCAAGAAGAAAGGGGCCAAGAGACCCAGTACTTC.

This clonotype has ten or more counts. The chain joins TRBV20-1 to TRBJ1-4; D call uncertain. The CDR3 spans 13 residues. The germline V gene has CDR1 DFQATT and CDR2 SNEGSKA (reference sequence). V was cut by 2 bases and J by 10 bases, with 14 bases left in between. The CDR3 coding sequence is TGCAGTGCTAGACCACCTCAAAGCGGAAAACTGTTTTTT. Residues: CSARPPQSGKLFF.

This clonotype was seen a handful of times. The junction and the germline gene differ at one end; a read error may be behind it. The CDR3 nucleotides are TGCAGTGCTAGAGACCTTATGGGGGGTTCAGGGAACGCTGAAGCTTTCTTT. This gives the protein CSARDLMGGSGNAEAFF. The chain carries TRBV20-1 and TRBJ1-1; a weak D match, TRBD1 (5 bases). The CDR3 has 17 amino acids. CDR1 and CDR2 from the germline V gene are DFQATT and SNEGSKA (reference sequence).

CDR3 residues: CASSQGLVTGTNTEAFF. As DNA, the CDR3 is TGCGCCAGCAGCCAAGGACTAGTCACAGGGACGAACACTGAAGCTTTCTTT. The rearrangement uses TRBV4-1 and TRBJ1-1; a weak D match, TRBD1 (6 bases). This CDR3 is 17 amino acids long. V gave up 1 base and J gave up 1 base, with 16 bases separating them. Germline V gene sequence: CDR1 MGHRA, CDR2 YSYEKL.

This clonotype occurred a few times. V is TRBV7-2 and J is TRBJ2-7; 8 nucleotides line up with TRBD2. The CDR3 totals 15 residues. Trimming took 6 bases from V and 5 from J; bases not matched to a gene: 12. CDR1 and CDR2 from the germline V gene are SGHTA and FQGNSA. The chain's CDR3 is CASSPTIAGSNEQYF. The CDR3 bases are TGTGCCAGCAGTCCCACTATAGCGGGGAGTAACGAGCAGTACTTC.

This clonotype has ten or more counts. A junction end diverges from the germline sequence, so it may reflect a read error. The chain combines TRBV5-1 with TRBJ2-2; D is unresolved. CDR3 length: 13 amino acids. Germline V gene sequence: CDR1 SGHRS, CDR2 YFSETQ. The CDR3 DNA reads TGTGCCAGCAGCTTAGAGGTCACCGGGGAGCTGTTTTTT. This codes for CASSLEVTGELFF.

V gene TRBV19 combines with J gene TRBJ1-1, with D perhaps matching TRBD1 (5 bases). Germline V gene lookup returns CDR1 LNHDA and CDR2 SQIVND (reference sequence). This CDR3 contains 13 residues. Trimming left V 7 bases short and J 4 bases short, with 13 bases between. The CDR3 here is CASKGTPATEAFF. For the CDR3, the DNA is TGTGCCAGTAAAGGGACGCCGGCCACTGAAGCTTTCTTT.

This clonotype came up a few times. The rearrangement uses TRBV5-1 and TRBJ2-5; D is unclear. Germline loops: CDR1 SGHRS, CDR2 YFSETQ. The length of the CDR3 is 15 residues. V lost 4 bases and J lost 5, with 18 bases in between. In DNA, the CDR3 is TGCGCCAGCAGCGAGCACGGAGCCTCCCATGAGACCCAGTACTTC. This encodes CASSEHGASHETQYF.

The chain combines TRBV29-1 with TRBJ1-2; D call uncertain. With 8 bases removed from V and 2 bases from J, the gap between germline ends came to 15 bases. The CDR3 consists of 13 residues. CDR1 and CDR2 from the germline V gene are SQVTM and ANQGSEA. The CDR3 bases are TGCAGCCATGGTGACCGACGAAACTATGGCTACACCTTC. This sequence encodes CSHGDRRNYGYTF.

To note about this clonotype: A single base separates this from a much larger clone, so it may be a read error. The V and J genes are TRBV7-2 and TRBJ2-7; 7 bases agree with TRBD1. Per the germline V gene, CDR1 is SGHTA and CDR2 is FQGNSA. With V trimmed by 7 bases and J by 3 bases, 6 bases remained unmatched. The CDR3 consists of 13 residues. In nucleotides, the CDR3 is TGTGCCAGCACCCTCGGACAGGACTACGAGCAGTACTTC. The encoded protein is CASTLGQDYEQYF. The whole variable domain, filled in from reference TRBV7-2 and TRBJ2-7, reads GAGVSQSPSNKVTEKGKDVELRCDPISGHTALYWYRQSLGQGLEFLIYFQGNSAPDKSGLPSDRFSAERTGGSVSTLTIQRTQQEDSAVYLCASTLGQDYEQYFGPGTRLTVT.

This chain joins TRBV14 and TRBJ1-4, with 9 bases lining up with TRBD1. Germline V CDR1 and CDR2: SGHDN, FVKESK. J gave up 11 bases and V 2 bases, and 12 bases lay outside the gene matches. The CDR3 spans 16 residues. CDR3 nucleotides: TGTGCCAGCAGCCAATCACCGGGACAGGGAGTCGGGAAACTGTTTTTT. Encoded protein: CASSQSPGQGVGKLFF.

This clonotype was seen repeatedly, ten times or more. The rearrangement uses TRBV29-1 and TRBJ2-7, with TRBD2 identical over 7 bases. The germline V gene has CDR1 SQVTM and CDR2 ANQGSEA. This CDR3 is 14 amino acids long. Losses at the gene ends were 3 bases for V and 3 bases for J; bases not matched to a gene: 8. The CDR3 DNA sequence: TGCAGCGTTGAGGGAGGGTCCCGCTTCTACGAGCAGTACTTC. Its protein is CSVEGGSRFYEQYF.

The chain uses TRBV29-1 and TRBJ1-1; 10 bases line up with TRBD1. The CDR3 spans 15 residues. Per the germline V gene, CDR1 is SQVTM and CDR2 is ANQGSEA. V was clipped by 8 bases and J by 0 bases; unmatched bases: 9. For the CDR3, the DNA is TGCAGCTTACCCGGGACAGGGGTTATGAACACTGAAGCTTTCTTT. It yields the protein CSLPGTGVMNTEAFF. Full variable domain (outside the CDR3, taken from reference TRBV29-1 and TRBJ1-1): SAVISQKPSRDICQRGTSLTIQCQVDSQVTMMFWYRQQPGQSLTLIATANQGSEATYESGFVIDKFPISRPNLTFSTLTVSNMSPEDSSIYLCSLPGTGVMNTEAFFGQGTRLTVV.

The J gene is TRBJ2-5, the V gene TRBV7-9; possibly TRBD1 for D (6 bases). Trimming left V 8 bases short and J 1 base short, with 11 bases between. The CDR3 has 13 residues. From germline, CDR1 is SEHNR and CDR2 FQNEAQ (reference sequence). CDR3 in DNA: TGTGCCAGCGGGCTGGACAGCCAAGAGACCCAGTACTTC. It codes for CASGLDSQETQYF.

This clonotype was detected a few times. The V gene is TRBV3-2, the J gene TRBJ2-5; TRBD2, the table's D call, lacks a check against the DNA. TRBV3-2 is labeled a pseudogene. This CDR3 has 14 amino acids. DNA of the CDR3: TGTGCCAGCAGCCAAGGGCGGGCTAAGGAGACCCAGTACTTC. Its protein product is CASSQGRAKETQYF.

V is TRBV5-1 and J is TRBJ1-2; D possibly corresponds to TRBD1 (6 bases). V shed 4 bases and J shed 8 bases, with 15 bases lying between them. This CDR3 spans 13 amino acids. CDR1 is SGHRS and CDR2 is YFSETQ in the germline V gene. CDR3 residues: CASSHDRIGGYTF. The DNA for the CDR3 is TGCGCCAGCAGCCATGACAGGATTGGAGGCTACACCTTC.

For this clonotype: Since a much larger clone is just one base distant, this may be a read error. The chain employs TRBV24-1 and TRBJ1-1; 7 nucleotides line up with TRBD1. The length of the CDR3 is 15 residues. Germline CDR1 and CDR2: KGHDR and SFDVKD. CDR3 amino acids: CATGDSQGGDTEAFF. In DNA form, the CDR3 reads TGTGCCACCGGTGATTCCCAGGGGGGAGACACTGAAGCTTTCTTT.

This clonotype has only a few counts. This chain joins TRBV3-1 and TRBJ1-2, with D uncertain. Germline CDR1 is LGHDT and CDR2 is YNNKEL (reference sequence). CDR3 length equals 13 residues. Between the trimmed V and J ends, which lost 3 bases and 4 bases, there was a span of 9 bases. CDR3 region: CASSHGGSYGYTF. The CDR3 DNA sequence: TGTGCCAGCAGCCATGGAGGGAGCTATGGCTACACCTTC.

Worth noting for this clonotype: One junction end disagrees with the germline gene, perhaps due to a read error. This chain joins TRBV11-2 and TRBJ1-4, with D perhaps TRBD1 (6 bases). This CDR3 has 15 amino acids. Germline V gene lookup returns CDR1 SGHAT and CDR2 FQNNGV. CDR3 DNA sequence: TGTGCCAGCAGCTCCATAGGGACAACAAATGAAAAACTGTTTTTT. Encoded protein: CASSSIGTTNEKLFF.

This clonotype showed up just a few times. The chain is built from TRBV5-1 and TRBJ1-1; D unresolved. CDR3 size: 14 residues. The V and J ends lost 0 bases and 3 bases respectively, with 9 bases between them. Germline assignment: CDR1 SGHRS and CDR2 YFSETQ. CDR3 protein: CASSLDTDHTEAFF. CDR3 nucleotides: TGCGCCAGCAGCTTGGACACGGACCACACTGAAGCTTTCTTT.

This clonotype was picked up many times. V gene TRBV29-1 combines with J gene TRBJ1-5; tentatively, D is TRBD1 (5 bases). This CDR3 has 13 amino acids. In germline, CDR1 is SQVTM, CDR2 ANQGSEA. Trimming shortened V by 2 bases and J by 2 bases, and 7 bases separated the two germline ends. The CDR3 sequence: CSVEQGGNQPQHF. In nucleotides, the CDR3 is TGCAGCGTTGAACAGGGTGGCAATCAGCCCCAGCATTTT.

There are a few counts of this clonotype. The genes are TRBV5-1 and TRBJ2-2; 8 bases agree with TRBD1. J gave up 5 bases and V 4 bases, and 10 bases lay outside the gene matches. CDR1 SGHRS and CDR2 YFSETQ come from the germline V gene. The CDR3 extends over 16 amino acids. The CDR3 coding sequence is TGCGCCAGCAGCCAGTCAGACAGGGGAATGACCGGGGAGCTGTTTTTT. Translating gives CASSQSDRGMTGELFF.

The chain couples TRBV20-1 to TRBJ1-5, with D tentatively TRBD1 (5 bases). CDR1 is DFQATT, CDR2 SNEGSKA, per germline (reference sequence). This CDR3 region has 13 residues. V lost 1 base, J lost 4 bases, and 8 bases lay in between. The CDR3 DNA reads TGCAGTGCTAGAGTGACAGAAAATCAGCCCCAGCATTTT. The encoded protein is CSARVTENQPQHF.

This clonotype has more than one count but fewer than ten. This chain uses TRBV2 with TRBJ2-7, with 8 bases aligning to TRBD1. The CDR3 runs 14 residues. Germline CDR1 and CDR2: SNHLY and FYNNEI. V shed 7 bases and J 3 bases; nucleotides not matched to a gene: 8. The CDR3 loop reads CASTSRTGSYEQYF. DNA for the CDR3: TGTGCCAGCACGAGCAGGACAGGGAGCTACGAGCAGTACTTC.